These 32 T cell receptor beta chains came from one sample sequenced in a study of blood T cell repertoires in COVID-19. Using immunoSEQ multiplex PCR, the repertoire was profiled, and TCRdb retains in-frame clones only, with some absent. The data show about 400,000 clones, approximately 91% seen once. What was sequenced was PBMCs or T cells enriched from blood (not recorded which). All receptors come from a woman aged 40 to 50 with acute COVID-19.

For this clone: Since no conserved phenylalanine or tryptophan closes the CDR3, a read error is the likely cause. The DNA is left out, because the CDR3 cannot be placed on it with certainty; the CDR3 is given as TCRdb lists it. The chain employs TRBV30 and TRBJ2-3; the DNA was not used to check the table's D call, TRBD2. CDR1 is GTSNPN, CDR2 SVGIG, per germline (reference sequence). The CDR3 contains 8 residues when both ends are counted. The CDR3 loop is CAWSWLAD.

This clone is a singleton in its sample. The chain employs TRBV4-1 and TRBJ1-5; 7 nucleotides align to TRBD1. Germline assignment: CDR1 MGHRA and CDR2 YSYEKL. V shed 0 bases, J shed 7 bases, and the junction held 6 bases outside the gene matches. The CDR3 consists of 15 residues. The CDR3 nucleotides read TGCGCCAGCAGCCAAGATGACAGGGAGAGGCAGCCCCAGCATTTT. As protein: CASSQDDRERQPQHF.

The genes are TRBV7-9 and TRBJ1-1; D gene ambiguous. With 1 base removed from V and 4 bases from J, the gap between germline ends came to 7 bases. The germline CDR1 and CDR2 sequences are SEHNR and FQNEAQ (reference sequence). This CDR3 region has 13 residues. The CDR3 sequence is CASSLERSTEAFF. CDR3 bases: TGTGCCAGCAGCTTAGAACGGTCCACTGAAGCTTTCTTT.

The chain couples TRBV19 to TRBJ1-5, with D unresolved. V dropped 8 bases and J dropped 0 bases, with 5 bases sitting between them. From germline, CDR1 is LNHDA and CDR2 SQIVND (reference sequence). The CDR3 loop spans 12 amino acids. CDR3 sequence reads: CASSYSNQPQHF. CDR3 nucleotides: TGTGCCAGTTCCTATAGCAATCAGCCCCAGCATTTT.

This clone has a handful of counts. This sample includes further DNA sequences coding for the same CDR3. The rearrangement joins TRBV5-1 to TRBJ2-7, with a tentative D call TRBD1 (5 bases). The CDR3 spans 14 residues. V was shortened by 2 bases and J by 3 bases, with 12 bases between the two germline ends. The germline V gene encodes CDR1 SGHRS and CDR2 YFSETQ. The CDR3 region is CASSFRQGSYEQYF. CDR3 bases: TGCGCCAGCAGCTTTCGGCAGGGAAGCTACGAGCAGTACTTC.

The chain carries TRBV6-5 and TRBJ1-1; a weak D match, TRBD1 (6 bases). Germline CDR1 and CDR2: MNHEY and SVGAGI. This CDR3 contains 15 residues. With 5 bases removed from V and 1 base from J, the gap between germline ends came to 14 bases. CDR3 nucleotide sequence: TGTGCCAGCAGTCGAACAGGGTTGGGGAACACTGAAGCTTTCTTT. Translated, it gives CASSRTGLGNTEAFF.

J is TRBJ2-3 and V is TRBV10-1; 10 bases align to TRBD2. Per germline, CDR1 WNHNN and CDR2 SYGVQD (reference sequence). Trimming took 1 base from V and 5 from J; bases not matched to a gene: 9. The CDR3 loop spans 17 amino acids. DNA for the CDR3: TGCGCCAGCAGTGAGTTTACTAGCGGGGCCAGCCAAGATACGCAGTATTTT. Its translation: CASSEFTSGASQDTQYF.

This rearrangement joins TRBV29-1 to TRBJ2-3, with 9 nucleotides matching TRBD1. Looked up from germline, CDR1 is SQVTM and CDR2 is ANQGSEA. The CDR3 consists of 13 residues. The V and J ends lost 6 bases and 5 bases, in that order; junction bases with no gene match: 6. The CDR3 DNA is TGCAGCGTCACCGGGACAGGGTTAGATACGCAGTATTTT. It encodes CSVTGTGLDTQYF.

The chain links TRBV4-2 to TRBJ2-5; D may be TRBD2 (6 bases). V was trimmed by 0 bases and J by 2 bases, leaving 28 bases between them. CDR3 size: 21 residues. The V gene's germline CDR1 is LGHNA and CDR2 YNFKEQ. The CDR3 loop is CASSQDLSGRGAGWVQETQYF. The CDR3 DNA reads as TGTGCCAGCAGCCAAGATCTTTCCGGGAGAGGGGCGGGATGGGTGCAAGAGACCCAGTACTTC.

The chain carries TRBV30 and TRBJ2-2, with 10 bases aligning to TRBD2. CDR1 and CDR2 from the germline V gene are GTSNPN and SVGIG (reference sequence). This CDR3 comprises 16 residues. The V segment lost 3 bases and the J segment 4 bases; nucleotides outside the gene matches: 8. As DNA, the CDR3 is TGTGCCTGGAGCCCCACTAGCGGGGTGGGCACCGGGGAGCTGTTTTTT. It translates to CAWSPTSGVGTGELFF.

This clone was counted only a few times. V and J are TRBV5-1 and TRBJ2-3; 7 positions agree with TRBD1. The CDR3 sequence is 15 residues long. The J segment lost 2 bases and the V segment lost 5 bases, leaving 8 bases of the junction unmatched. CDR1 and CDR2 from the germline V gene are SGHRS and YFSETQ. The CDR3 region is CASRQTGVFTDTQYF. CDR3 sequence (DNA): TGCGCCAGCAGACAAACAGGGGTCTTCACAGATACGCAGTATTTT.

This chain uses TRBV4-1 with TRBJ1-4; unclear D gene. This CDR3 spans 13 amino acids. Germline values: CDR1 MGHRA, CDR2 YSYEKL. Trimming stripped 3 bases from V and 7 bases from J, with 9 bases between. The CDR3 loop is CASSHWRVEKLFF. The CDR3 DNA follows: TGCGCCAGCAGCCATTGGCGGGTTGAAAAACTGTTTTTT.

The chain joins TRBV30 to TRBJ2-7; perhaps TRBD1 as D (5 bases). The CDR3 has 15 amino acids. Germline V CDR1 and CDR2: GTSNPN, SVGIG (reference sequence). Trimming took off 0 bases at V and 4 bases at J, with 16 bases between the two ends. CDR3 amino acids: CAWSVRLAGIYEQYF. The CDR3 DNA reads TGTGCCTGGAGTGTACGGTTGGCAGGGATATACGAGCAGTACTTC.

The V call is TRBV7-8, the J call TRBJ2-7; TRBD1 matches at 10 bases. V shed 5 bases, J shed 2 bases, and the junction held 9 bases outside the gene matches. This CDR3 has 16 residues. In germline, CDR1 is SGHVS, CDR2 FQNEAQ. DNA for the CDR3: TGTGCCAGCAGCCCGTGGGGACAGGGGAAAGCCTACGAGCAGTACTTC. Amino acid sequence: CASSPWGQGKAYEQYF.

This clone was detected only once. The chain combines TRBV30 with TRBJ2-6; 8 bases fit TRBD1. This CDR3 has 16 residues. Trimming at V came to 1 base and at J to 2 bases, leaving 4 bases not matched to a gene. Germline V gene lookup returns CDR1 GTSNPN and CDR2 SVGIG (reference sequence). The CDR3 loop is CAWSATGDAGANVLTF. The CDR3 DNA sequence: TGTGCCTGGAGTGCGACAGGGGACGCTGGGGCCAACGTCCTGACTTTC.

V and J are TRBV6-5 and TRBJ2-3, with TRBD2 as a possible D gene (6 bases). The CDR3 is made up of 16 amino acids. The V and J ends lost 1 base and 0 bases respectively, with 11 bases between them. CDR1 and CDR2 from the germline V gene are MNHEY and SVGAGI. The CDR3 sequence is CASSYFGTSSTDTQYF. The CDR3 DNA follows: TGTGCCAGCAGTTACTTCGGGACTTCTAGCACAGATACGCAGTATTTT.

This clone appeared once. The J gene is TRBJ1-2, the V gene TRBV7-9; D ambiguous. The germline V gene has CDR1 SEHNR and CDR2 FQNEAQ (reference sequence). The CDR3 contains 13 residues. The ends were cut back, 5 bases at V and 7 bases at J, with 14 bases in the middle. The chain's CDR3 is CASSPSGAIGYTF. The DNA of the CDR3 is TGTGCCAGCAGCCCGAGCGGCGCGATTGGCTACACCTTC.

The chain employs TRBV3-1 (or the pseudogene TRBV3-2) and TRBJ2-3; D is unclear. Trimming removed 4 bases from V and 4 bases from J, with 6 bases in between. The CDR3 length is 12 residues. Looked up from germline, CDR1 is LGHDT and CDR2 is YNNKEL (reference sequence). The CDR3 region has the DNA TGTGCCAGCAGCCCCTCAGCAGATACGCAGTATTTT. It encodes CASSPSADTQYF.

This sequence joins TRBV7-2 and TRBJ2-7, with TRBD2 matching over 13 bases. The V gene's germline CDR1 is SGHTA and CDR2 FQGNSA. This CDR3 is built from 14 residues. Unmatched junction bases numbered 3, after V lost 6 bases and J lost 4 bases. CDR3: CASSTSGGAYEQYF. The CDR3 DNA is TGTGCCAGCAGTACTAGCGGGGGGGCTTACGAGCAGTACTTC.

V and J are TRBV6-2 or TRBV6-3 and TRBJ1-1; D unclear. CDR3 size: 13 residues. Germline V CDR1 and CDR2: MNHEY, SVGEGT. Trimming removed 4 bases from V and 1 base from J, with 7 bases in between. The CDR3 is CASSFQKNTEAFF. CDR3 sequence (DNA): TGTGCCAGCAGTTTCCAGAAGAACACTGAAGCTTTCTTT.

This rearrangement joins TRBV15 to TRBJ2-3; TRBD2 aligns across 9 bases. The trim removed 5 bases at V and 3 bases at J, leaving 6 bases unmatched. The CDR3 loop spans 15 amino acids. Germline assignment: CDR1 LNHNV and CDR2 YYDKDF (reference sequence). This CDR3 is CATSFSGGNTDTQYF. The DNA of the CDR3 is TGTGCCACCAGCTTTAGCGGGGGAAATACAGATACGCAGTATTTT.

The chain uses TRBV14 and TRBJ2-2; D is ambiguous. The CDR3 length is 14 residues. Germline V gene data show CDR1 as SGHDN and CDR2 as FVKESK. Deletions cut 1 base from V and 2 bases from J, with 5 bases between. This CDR3 is CASSQVRNTGELFF. CDR3 coding DNA: TGTGCCAGCAGCCAAGTTAGAAACACCGGGGAGCTGTTTTTT.

The rearrangement links TRBV6-1 to TRBJ1-1; D is perhaps TRBD1 (6 bases). This CDR3 spans 15 amino acids. Germline assignment: CDR1 MNHNS and CDR2 SASEGT. The ends were cut back, 2 bases at V and 3 bases at J, with 13 bases in the middle. The CDR3 DNA reads TGTGCCAGCAGTGAAAATCGACAGGCCGACACTGAAGCTTTCTTT. This sequence encodes CASSENRQADTEAFF.

The rearrangement links TRBV29-1 to TRBJ2-1; D is perhaps TRBD1 (7 bases). V was shortened by 4 bases and J by 6 bases, with 16 bases between the two germline ends. CDR3 size: 14 residues. CDR1 is SQVTM and CDR2 is ANQGSEA in the germline V gene. The CDR3 reads CSVVLQGGFNEQFF. The CDR3 DNA reads as TGCAGCGTTGTATTGCAGGGGGGATTCAATGAGCAGTTCTTC.

This sequence joins TRBV5-1 and TRBJ1-1; possibly TRBD1 for D (6 bases). V shed 3 bases and J shed 7 bases, with 10 bases lying between them. This CDR3 spans 12 amino acids. Germline V gene data show CDR1 as SGHRS and CDR2 as YFSETQ. CDR3 sequence (DNA): TGCGCCAGCAGCTCCGGGACATATGAAGCTTTCTTT. Encoded protein: CASSSGTYEAFF.

The rearrangement uses TRBV7-8 and TRBJ1-5, with D tentatively TRBD1 (5 bases). Germline-derived CDR1 and CDR2 are SGHVS and FQNEAQ. The CDR3 sequence is 16 residues long. The ends were cut back, 5 bases at V and 0 bases at J, with 14 bases in the middle. The CDR3 DNA is TGTGCCAGCAGCCGCTATATCCAGGGTAGCAATCAGCCCCAGCATTTT. Its protein product is CASSRYIQGSNQPQHF.

A few counts support this clone. The rearrangement uses TRBV19 and TRBJ1-5; perhaps TRBD1 as D (5 bases). CDR1 and CDR2 from the germline V gene are LNHDA and SQIVND (reference sequence). CDR3 length: 16 residues. The V and J ends lost 3 bases and 0 bases respectively, with 12 bases between them. The CDR3 coding sequence is TGTGCCAGTAGTATGACAGACCTTAATAGCAATCAGCCCCAGCATTTT. Its translation: CASSMTDLNSNQPQHF.

A single count supports this clone. DNA for the CDR3: TGTGCCAGCAGCTCAAGACTAGCGGGGGACAATGAGCAGTTCTTC. It yields the protein CASSSRLAGDNEQFF. V gene TRBV5-4 combines with J gene TRBJ2-1; 12 bases line up with TRBD2. CDR3 length equals 15 residues. The germline V gene has CDR1 SGHNT and CDR2 YYREEE (reference sequence). V lost 3 bases, J lost 5 bases, and 3 bases stayed unmatched.

The count of this clone is one. This chain links TRBV4-1 with TRBJ1-1, with D possibly matching TRBD1 (6 bases). The germline V and J ends were trimmed by 8 bases and 6 bases, with 19 bases remaining between them. Germline CDR1 and CDR2: MGHRA and YSYEKL. This CDR3 region has 14 residues. CDR3 in amino acids: CASWVQGTTAEAFF. The CDR3 region has the DNA TGCGCCAGCTGGGTACAGGGCACGACTGCTGAAGCTTTCTTT.

To note about this clone: The junction shows a germline mismatch at one end, possibly a read error. The V and J genes are TRBV2 and TRBJ2-5, with D perhaps TRBD1 (5 bases). Germline V gene data show CDR1 as SNHLY and CDR2 as FYNNEI. CDR3 length: 13 residues. CDR3 nucleotide sequence: TGTGCCGGCAGAAAGGGGTTTCGGGAGACCCAGTACTTC. Protein product: CAGRKGFRETQYF.

This chain connects TRBV5-1 to TRBJ2-1; a possible D gene is TRBD1 (6 bases). Per the germline V gene, CDR1 is SGHRS and CDR2 is YFSETQ. Trimming left V 3 bases short and J 7 bases short, with 14 bases between. The CDR3 extends over 14 amino acids. In nucleotides, the CDR3 is TGCGCCAGCAGCTCCGGGACAAATAGTAATGAGCAGTTCTTC. Translated: CASSSGTNSNEQFF.

The chain carries TRBV14 and TRBJ1-1; a possible D gene is TRBD1 (6 bases). The CDR3 loop spans 14 amino acids. Trimming took 0 bases from V and 6 from J, leaving 11 bases between them. Per the germline V gene, CDR1 is SGHDN and CDR2 is FVKESK. The DNA of the CDR3 is TGTGCCAGCAGCCAAGATAGGGGGATTTCTGAAGCTTTCTTT. This encodes CASSQDRGISEAFF.